Shown below are 16 T cell receptor beta chains from a single sample sequenced in a study of vaccination and CD4 T cells after COVID-19 (dated by TCRdb to between 2022 and 2023). To prepare the library, PCR was applied. TCRdb lists the instrument as Illumina iSeq 100. At the Johns Hopkins FTIC core, DNA from the cultured CD4+ T cells underwent TCR sequencing with the Oncomine TCR Beta short-read assay. The public sequencing data were trimmed at Q25 with fastp and processed into clonotypes with MiXCR by TCRdb, which kept only in-frame beta chains. Each CDR3 protein gets just one entry, which takes the most common genes and DNA from the rows behind it. Here the sample has thousands of distinct CDR3 sequences; around 20% occur a single time. Clones ranked in the top ten supply around 59% of the sample. The antigens for these receptors are not known. This sample's treatment or condition label indicates: approximately 10-day PBMC culture with coronavirus spike peptide pools or control peptides (ViraFEST assay).

The specimen was CD4+ T cells from blood, cultured in vitro, collected after SARS-CoV-2 vaccination. Receptors were obtained from a human donor who had recovered from COVID-19.

This clonotype came up many times. The chain is built from TRBV28 and TRBJ2-7, with D unclear. Germline loops: CDR1 MDHEN, CDR2 SYDVKM. Trimming left V 5 bases short and J 0 bases short, with 11 bases between. The length of the CDR3 is 14 residues. CDR3 nucleotides: TGTGCCAGCAGTGCGACTCGACTCTCCTACGAGCAGTACTTC. Encoded protein: CASSATRLSYEQYF. Combining the CDR3 with reference TRBV28 and TRBJ2-7 gives the whole variable domain DVKVTQSSRYLVKRTGEKVFLECVQDMDHENMFWYRQDPGLGLRLIYFSYDVKMKEKGDIPEGYSVSREKKERFSLILESASTNQTSMYLCASSATRLSYEQYFGPGTRLTVT.

This chain connects TRBV11-3 to TRBJ2-6; TRBD1 might be the D (6 bases). CDR1 is SGHNT, CDR2 YENEEA, per germline. CDR3 length: 18 amino acids. V was pared by 1 base and J by 0 bases, with 13 bases between. CDR3 nucleotide sequence: TGTGCCAGCAGCTTAGGGGGGCCAGGTAGCTCTGGGGCCAACGTCCTGACTTTC. Amino acid sequence: CASSLGGPGSSGANVLTF.

CDR3 loop: CASSLHDSTSGELFF. Written as DNA, the CDR3 is TGTGCCAGCAGCCTCCACGACTCCACGTCCGGGGAGCTGTTTTTT. The chain links TRBV7-3 to TRBJ2-2; D unclear. V lost 5 bases and J lost 6, with 16 bases in between. The CDR3 covers 15 residues. CDR1 is SGHTA, CDR2 FQGTGA, per germline.

J is TRBJ1-4 and V is TRBV7-9; the D is unclear. Germline V CDR1 and CDR2: SEHNR, FQNEAQ (reference sequence). The V end was cut by 5 bases, the J end by 8 bases, with 18 bases between. The CDR3 has 15 residues. CDR3 residues: CASSRDNLQGEKLFF. The CDR3 DNA follows: TGTGCCAGCAGCCGAGACAATTTACAAGGGGAAAAACTGTTTTTT.

The chain carries TRBV25-1 and TRBJ2-2, with 7 bases identical to TRBD1. Trimming at V came to 7 bases and at J to 4 bases, leaving 9 bases not matched to a gene. The CDR3 extends over 15 amino acids. Germline V gene lookup returns CDR1 MGHDK and CDR2 SYGVNS. The CDR3 DNA is TGTGCCAGCAAAGTCGACAGGGCTGGCACCGGGGAGCTGTTTTTT. Translated: CASKVDRAGTGELFF.

The chain employs TRBV7-8 and TRBJ2-5; TRBD1 aligns across 7 bases. The junction had 15 bases not matched to a gene; V was cut back by 5 bases and J by 6 bases. Germline V gives CDR1 SGHVS, CDR2 FQNEAQ. This CDR3 region has 16 residues. CDR3 nucleotides: TGTGCCAGCAGCAGGAACAGGGGCCGCATTTCGAAGACCCAGTACTTC. It is translated as CASSRNRGRISKTQYF. Looking up the rest from reference TRBV7-8 and TRBJ2-5 gives the full variable domain: GAGVSQSPRYKVAKRGQDVALRCDPISGHVSLFWYQQALGQGPEFLTYFQNEAQLDKSGLPSDRFFAERPEGSVSTLKIQRTQQEDSAVYLCASSRNRGRISKTQYFGPGTRLLVL.

J is TRBJ1-1 and V is TRBV6-1, with TRBD1 matching over 7 bases. Germline CDR1 reads MNHNS; CDR2 reads SASEGT. Trimming removed 6 bases from V and 5 bases from J; junction bases left unmatched: 9. The CDR3 is 14 amino acids. The CDR3 loop is CASRFTGDGTEAFF. For the CDR3, the DNA is TGTGCCAGCAGATTTACAGGGGATGGGACTGAAGCTTTCTTT.

The chain joins TRBV29-1 to TRBJ2-2; D could derive from TRBD1 or TRBD2 (5 bases each). Germline V gene sequence: CDR1 SQVTM, CDR2 ANQGSEA. The CDR3 is made up of 13 amino acids. Between the trimmed V and J ends, which lost 7 bases and 7 bases, there was a span of 16 bases. The CDR3 DNA sequence: TGCAGCGGTTCACGGGGCCTTAACGGGGAGCTGTTTTTT. Its translation: CSGSRGLNGELFF.

This clonotype was counted between two and nine times. The DNA of the CDR3 is TGTGCCAGCAGCTTTGACGCGGCTGACCCTGAAGCTTTCTTT. This codes for CASSFDAADPEAFF. The V gene is TRBV7-9, the J gene TRBJ1-1, with no clear D. V shed 3 bases and J shed 6 bases, with 14 bases lying between them. The germline V gene encodes CDR1 SEHNR and CDR2 FQNEAQ (reference sequence). The CDR3 sequence is 14 residues long.

V and J are TRBV4-2 and TRBJ2-1; TRBD2 aligns across 7 bases. V dropped 1 base and J dropped 11; count of bases not matched to a gene: 11. Germline values: CDR1 LGHNA, CDR2 YNFKEQ. This CDR3 has 15 residues. The CDR3 sequence is CASSQVGSGAPKQFF. The CDR3, as DNA: TGTGCCAGCAGCCAAGTTGGGAGCGGGGCCCCTAAGCAGTTCTTC.

Note on this clonotype: One base separates it from a far larger clone, so it is likely a read error. V usage is TRBV6-6 and J usage is TRBJ1-2, with D unclear. The CDR3 sequence is 14 residues long. Germline CDR1 reads MNHNY; CDR2 reads SVGAGI (reference sequence). V lost 5 bases to trimming and J lost 2 bases, with 12 bases between them. The CDR3 DNA follows: TGTGCCAGCAGTCTCTCACCGGGAAACTATGGCTACACCTTC. Translated, it gives CASSLSPGNYGYTF.

CDR3 residues: CASSLKGQTFNEQFF. As DNA, the CDR3 is TGTGCCAGCAGCTTGAAAGGACAGACTTTCAATGAGCAGTTCTTC. The chain links TRBV7-9 to TRBJ2-1; D perhaps matches TRBD1 (6 bases). CDR1 is SEHNR, CDR2 FQNEAQ, per germline (reference sequence). The CDR3 has 15 residues. Trimming stripped 3 bases from V and 6 bases from J, with 15 bases between. Based on the CDR3 plus reference TRBV7-9 and TRBJ2-1, the full variable domain is DTGVSQNPRHKITKRGQNVTFRCDPISEHNRLYWYRQTLGQGPEFLTYFQNEAQLEKSRLLSDRFSAERPKGSFSTLEIQRTEQGDSAMYLCASSLKGQTFNEQFFGPGTRLTVL.

In its sample, this clonotype was seen a few times. This chain uses TRBV6-2 or TRBV6-3 with TRBJ2-7, with TRBD2 matching over 8 bases. Per germline, CDR1 MNHEY and CDR2 SVGEGT. J was trimmed by 2 bases and V by 7 bases; bases with no gene match: 13. CDR3 length equals 16 residues. The CDR3 spells CASTQRTERGPYEQYF. The DNA for the CDR3 is TGTGCCAGCACCCAGCGGACCGAGCGGGGGCCCTACGAGCAGTACTTC.

By share, this clonotype ranks as medium-sized. V is TRBV7-8 and J is TRBJ1-6; 7 bases are shared with TRBD1. The germline gives CDR1 SGHVS, CDR2 FQNEAQ. The CDR3 sequence is 14 residues long. After removal of 8 bases from V and 6 bases from J, the junction contained 7 bases not matched to a gene. The CDR3 protein is CASCPQGFNSPLHF. The DNA for the CDR3 is TGTGCCAGCTGTCCACAGGGGTTTAATTCACCCCTCCACTTT. The full variable domain, completed using reference TRBV7-8 and TRBJ1-6, is GAGVSQSPRYKVAKRGQDVALRCDPISGHVSLFWYQQALGQGPEFLTYFQNEAQLDKSGLPSDRFFAERPEGSVSTLKIQRTQQEDSAVYLCASCPQGFNSPLHFGNGTRLTVT.

This sequence joins TRBV4-3 and TRBJ1-2; D remains unclear. CDR1 is LGHNA, CDR2 YSLEER, per germline. The CDR3 length is 15 residues. V dropped 0 bases and J dropped 4 bases, with 12 bases sitting between them. The CDR3: CASSQEFVYSYGYTF. The DNA for the CDR3 is TGCGCCAGCAGCCAAGAATTCGTGTACTCCTATGGCTACACCTTC.

By proportion, this clonotype is large. The gene calls are TRBV7-2 and TRBJ2-7, with unresolved D. The germline CDR1 and CDR2 sequences are SGHTA and FQGNSA. The CDR3 has 13 amino acids. Trimming took 3 bases from V and 4 from J, leaving 10 bases between them. CDR3 DNA sequence: TGTGCCAGCAGCTTGGCCCGCTCATACGAGCAGTACTTC. Its translation is CASSLARSYEQYF.